A single TCR beta chain is shown here with its context. The table came from immunoSEQ multiplex PCR; TCRdb's copy has only in-frame clones and leaves some out. Found here are 70,000 to 80,000 clones, 80% to 95% of them singletons; the top ten hold approximately 4%. This entry is derived from a study of T cell changes during pregnancy in multiple sclerosis. The trim removed 5 bases at V and 5 bases at J, leaving 9 bases unmatched. The germline gives CDR1 SGHVS, CDR2 FQNEAQ. The CDR3 runs 15 residues. The rearrangement joins TRBV7-8 to TRBJ2-1; 7 bases are a match to TRBD1. The source material was peripheral blood, sampled after pregnancy. The sequence was obtained from a female donor in good health, enrolled as a control in a pregnancy study. The CDR3 nucleotides read TGTGCCAGCAGCCACCCCGGGACAGTAAACAATGAGCAGTTCTTC. Translating it yields CASSHPGTVNNEQFF.